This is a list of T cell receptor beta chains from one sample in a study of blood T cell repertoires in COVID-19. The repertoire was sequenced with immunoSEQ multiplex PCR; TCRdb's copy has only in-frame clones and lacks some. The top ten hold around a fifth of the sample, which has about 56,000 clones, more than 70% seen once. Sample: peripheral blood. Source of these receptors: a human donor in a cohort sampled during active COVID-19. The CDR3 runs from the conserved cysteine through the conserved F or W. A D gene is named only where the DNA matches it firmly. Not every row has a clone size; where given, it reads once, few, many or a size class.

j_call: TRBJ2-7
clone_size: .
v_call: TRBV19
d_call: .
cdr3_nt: TGTGCCAGTTCTTTCGGCCGAGGCGAGCAGTACTTC
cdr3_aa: CASSFGRGEQYF

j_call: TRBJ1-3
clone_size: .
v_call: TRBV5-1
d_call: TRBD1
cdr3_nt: TGCGCCAGCAGCGCTACAGGGGTCGGAAACACCATATATTTT
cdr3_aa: CASSATGVGNTIYF

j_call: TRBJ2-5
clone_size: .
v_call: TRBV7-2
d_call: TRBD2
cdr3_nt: TGTGCCAGCAGCCCGAGGCGGGGGGGATTTGAGACCCAGTACTTC
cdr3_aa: CASSPRRGGFETQYF

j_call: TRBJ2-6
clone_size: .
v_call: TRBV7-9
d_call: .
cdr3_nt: TGTGCCAGCAGCTTCAGGGTTTCTGGGGCCAACGTCCTGACTTTC
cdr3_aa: CASSFRVSGANVLTF

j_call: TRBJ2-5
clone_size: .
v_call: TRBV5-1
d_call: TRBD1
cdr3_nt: TGCGCCAGCAGCCCCGGGACAGGGGGCGAAAGGGCCCAGTACTTC
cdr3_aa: CASSPGTGGERAQYF

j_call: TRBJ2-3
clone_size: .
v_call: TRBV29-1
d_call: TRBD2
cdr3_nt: TGCAGCACCCGCGGGGGGTTCGATACGCAGTATTTT
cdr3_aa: CSTRGGFDTQYF

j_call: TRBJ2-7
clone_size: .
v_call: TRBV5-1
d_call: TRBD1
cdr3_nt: TGCGCCAGCAGCTTGCCGGGACAGGGACGTCGCGAGCAGTACTTC
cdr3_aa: CASSLPGQGRREQYF

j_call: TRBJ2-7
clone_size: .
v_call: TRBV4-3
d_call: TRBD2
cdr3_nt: TGCGCCAGCAGCCAAGAAGGGCGGGGACTAGCGGGGGGCTCCACCTCCTACGAGCAGTACTTC
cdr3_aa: CASSQEGRGLAGGSTSYEQYF

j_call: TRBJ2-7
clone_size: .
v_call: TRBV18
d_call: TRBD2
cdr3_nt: TGTGCCAGCTCACCGGGCGGGGGGTTCTACGAGCAGTACTTC
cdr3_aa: CASSPGGGFYEQYF

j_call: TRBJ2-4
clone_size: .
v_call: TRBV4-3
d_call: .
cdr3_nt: TGCGCCAGCAGCCAAGACAGGGCGTCTGGTGGCATTCAGTACTTC
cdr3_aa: CASSQDRASGGIQYF

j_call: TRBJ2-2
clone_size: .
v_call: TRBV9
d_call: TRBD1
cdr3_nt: TGTGCCAGCGGGACAGGGAACACCGGGGAGCTGTTTTTT
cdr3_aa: CASGTGNTGELFF

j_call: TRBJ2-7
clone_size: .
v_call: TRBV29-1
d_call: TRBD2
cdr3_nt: TGCAGCGTTGCAACTAGCGGGGGGGTTTTCAGCGAGCAGTACTTC
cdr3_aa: CSVATSGGVFSEQYF

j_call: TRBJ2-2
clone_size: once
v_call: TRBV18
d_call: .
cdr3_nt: TGTGCCAGCTCATCATCAGGGGTTCCCAACACCGGGGAGCTGTTTTTT
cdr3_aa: CASSSSGVPNTGELFF

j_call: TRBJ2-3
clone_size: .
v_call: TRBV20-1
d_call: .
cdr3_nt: TGCAGTGCTGGGCAGTGGGATACGCAGTATTTT
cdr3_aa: CSAGQWDTQYF

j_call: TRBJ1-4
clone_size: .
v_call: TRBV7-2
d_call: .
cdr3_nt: TGTGCCAGCGGGCGCGGGGGTTCGGCCACAAATGAAAAACTGTTTTTT
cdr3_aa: CASGRGGSATNEKLFF